This T cell receptor (beta chain) comes out of a study of OX40 agonist ivuxolimab in advanced cancers. Study-wide context: Prior checkpoint blockade (anti-PD-1, anti-PD-L1 or anti-CTLA-4) was permitted; less than 45% had it.

Overall study results and limits: Clonal expansion in partial responders at 0.1-3.0 mg/kg ranked among the lowest. Average numbers of expanded clones were greater in CD8+ T cells than in CD4+.

V gave up 3 bases and J gave up 4 bases; unmatched junction bases: 4. The CDR3 runs 15 residues. CDR1 and CDR2 from the germline V gene are KGHSH and LQKENI. Of note for this clone: Antigen specificity is unknown.

Sequencing was performed with immunoSEQ multiplex PCR; in TCRdb, only in-frame clones are kept and a portion is missing. The repertoire holds approximately 87,000 clones, with roughly 85% as singletons. The chain has TRBV18 and TRBJ2-1; 9 bases agree with TRBD2. The receptor comes from an adult with an advanced solid tumor such as melanoma, head and neck, liver or kidney cancer. This specimen was CD4+ or CD8+ T cells sorted from blood, taken in a trial of the OX40 agonist ivuxolimab. For the CDR3, the DNA is TGTGCCAGCTCACCGGGACTAGCCGATTACAATGAGCAGTTCTTC. It is translated as CASSPGLADYNEQFF.